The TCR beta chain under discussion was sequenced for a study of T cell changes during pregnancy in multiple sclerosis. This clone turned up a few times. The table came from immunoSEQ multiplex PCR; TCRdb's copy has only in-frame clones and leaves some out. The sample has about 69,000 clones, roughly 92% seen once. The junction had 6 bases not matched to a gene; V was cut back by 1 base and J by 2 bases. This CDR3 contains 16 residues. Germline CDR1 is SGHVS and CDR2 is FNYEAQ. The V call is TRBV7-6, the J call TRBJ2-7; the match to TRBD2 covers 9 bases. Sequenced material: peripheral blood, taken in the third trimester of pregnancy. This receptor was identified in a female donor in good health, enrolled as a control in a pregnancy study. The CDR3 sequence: CASSLGASGATYEQYF. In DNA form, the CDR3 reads TGTGCCAGCAGCTTAGGGGCTAGCGGGGCGACCTACGAGCAGTACTTC.